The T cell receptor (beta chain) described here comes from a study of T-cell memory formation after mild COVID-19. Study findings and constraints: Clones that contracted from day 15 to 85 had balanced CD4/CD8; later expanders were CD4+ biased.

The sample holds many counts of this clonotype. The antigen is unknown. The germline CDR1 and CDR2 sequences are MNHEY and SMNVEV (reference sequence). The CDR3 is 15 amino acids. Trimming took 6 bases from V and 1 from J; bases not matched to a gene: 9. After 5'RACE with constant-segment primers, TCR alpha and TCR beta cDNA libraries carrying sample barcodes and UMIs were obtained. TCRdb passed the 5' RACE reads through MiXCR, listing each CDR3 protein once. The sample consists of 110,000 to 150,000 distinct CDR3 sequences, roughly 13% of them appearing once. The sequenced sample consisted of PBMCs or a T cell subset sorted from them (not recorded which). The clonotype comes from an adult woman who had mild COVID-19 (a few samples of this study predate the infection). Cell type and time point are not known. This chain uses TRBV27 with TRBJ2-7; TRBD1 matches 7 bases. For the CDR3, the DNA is TGTGCCAGCAGACCCGGACAGGCGAATTCCTACGAGCAGTACTTC. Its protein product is CASRPGQANSYEQYF.